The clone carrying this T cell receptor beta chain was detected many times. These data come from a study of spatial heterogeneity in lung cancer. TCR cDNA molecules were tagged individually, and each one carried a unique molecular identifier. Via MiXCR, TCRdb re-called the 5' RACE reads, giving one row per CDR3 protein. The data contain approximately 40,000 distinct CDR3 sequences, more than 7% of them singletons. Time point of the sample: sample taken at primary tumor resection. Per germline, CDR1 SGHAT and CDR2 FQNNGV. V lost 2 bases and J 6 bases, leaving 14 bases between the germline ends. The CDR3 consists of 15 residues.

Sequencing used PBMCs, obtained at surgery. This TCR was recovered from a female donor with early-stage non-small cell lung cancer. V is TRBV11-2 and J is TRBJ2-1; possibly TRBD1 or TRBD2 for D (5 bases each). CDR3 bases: TGTGCCAGCAGCTTAAGTGGGGGATTTCTCAATGAGCAGTTCTTC. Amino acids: CASSLSGGFLNEQFF.